This T cell receptor (beta chain) derives from a study of shared clonotypes between healthy human individuals. Study results and limitations: Blood was the only sampled material, and tissue repertoires likely differ. Clonotype sharing among donors was expected to depend on sequencing depth.

As originally analysed: Junction-only sequences without quality scores were provided by ImmunoSEQ, so filtering was different. Sequencing was performed with immunoSEQ multiplex PCR; in TCRdb, only in-frame clones are kept and a portion is missing. D and trimming were read from the DNA, whereas the V and J calls and clone size are those reported in that table. The sample has roughly 500,000 clones, around 74% seen once; the top ten hold 10% to 15%. With 5 bases removed from V and 1 base from J, the gap between germline ends came to 8 bases. The CDR3 runs 13 residues. From germline, CDR1 is MDHEN and CDR2 SYDVKM. Of note for this clone: Its antigen is as yet unknown.

V is TRBV28 and J is TRBJ1-1; D gene uncertain. The source material was PBMCs. The TCR originated in a woman in her thirties or forties in good health. Some clones in this sample may be carry-over from other donors' samples. In DNA form, the CDR3 reads TGTGCCAGCAGTCGATTAAGGAACACTGAAGCTTTCTTT. Translated: CASSRLRNTEAFF.